The next 17 T cell receptor beta chains were all read from a single sample in a study of cytomegalovirus exposure and HLA in healthy donors. Sequencing was performed with immunoSEQ multiplex PCR; in TCRdb, only in-frame clones are kept and a portion is missing. The table includes about 360,000 clones, around 86% detected once. Sequencing used PBMCs. These receptors were obtained from a woman aged 18-29 years in good health and CMV-seronegative.

The chain has TRBV19 and TRBJ2-1, with 7 nucleotides matching TRBD1. J was trimmed by 2 bases and V by 5 bases; bases with no gene match: 6. CDR3 length: 15 amino acids. Germline CDR1 LNHDA, CDR2 SQIVND (reference sequence). The chain's CDR3 is CASSPGTATYNEQFF. The CDR3 DNA reads as TGTGCCAGTAGTCCCGGGACAGCGACCTACAATGAGCAGTTCTTC.

The chain recombines TRBV28 with TRBJ2-3; weak D call: TRBD1 (5 bases). The CDR3 consists of 15 residues. Trimming pared 2 bases from V and 2 bases from J, leaving 11 bases between. Per germline, CDR1 MDHEN and CDR2 SYDVKM. The CDR3 coding sequence is TGTGCCAGCAGTTTAAGGGGTTCCTCCACAGATACGCAGTATTTT. It yields the protein CASSLRGSSTDTQYF.

V and J are TRBV7-9 and TRBJ2-1, with TRBD2 as a possible D gene (5 bases). V lost 5 bases to trimming and J lost 8 bases, with 10 bases between them. The CDR3 consists of 12 residues. The germline V gene encodes CDR1 SEHNR and CDR2 FQNEAQ (reference sequence). The CDR3 sequence is CASSLGLDEQFF. CDR3 bases: TGTGCCAGCAGCCTTGGACTGGATGAGCAGTTCTTC.

V and J are TRBV2 and TRBJ2-7; 14 bases agree with TRBD2. There are 15 residues in the CDR3. The J segment lost 9 bases and the V segment lost 6 bases, leaving 10 bases of the junction unmatched. The germline V gene encodes CDR1 SNHLY and CDR2 FYNNEI. The CDR3 DNA sequence: TGTGCCAGCAGCTTCGGACTAGCGGGAGGTCTGGGGCAGTACTTC. Protein product: CASSFGLAGGLGQYF. Full variable domain (missing parts from reference TRBV2 and TRBJ2-7): EPEVTQTPSHQVTQMGQEVILRCVPISNHLYFYWYRQILGQKVEFLVSFYNNEISEKSEIFDDQFSVERPDGSNFTLKIRSTKLEDSAMYFCASSFGLAGGLGQYFGPGTRLTVT.

The rearrangement links TRBV29-1 to TRBJ2-3, with D possibly matching TRBD1 (5 bases). The germline V gene encodes CDR1 SQVTM and CDR2 ANQGSEA. V was clipped by 1 base and J by 3 bases, with 11 bases between them. The CDR3 loop spans 14 amino acids. This CDR3 is CSVEGGFWTDTQYF. The CDR3 region has the DNA TGCAGCGTTGAAGGGGGCTTCTGGACAGATACGCAGTATTTT.

The V gene is TRBV7-6, the J gene TRBJ1-4; the match to TRBD1 covers 7 bases. The germline V gene encodes CDR1 SGHVS and CDR2 FNYEAQ. V lost 5 bases to trimming and J lost 6 bases; unmatched junction nucleotides: 9. The CDR3 covers 15 residues. The CDR3, as DNA: TGTGCCAGCAGCCCCATCGGGACAGAGTATGAAAAACTGTTTTTT. Translated: CASSPIGTEYEKLFF.

CDR3 sequence: CASSRNRDSVTDTQYF. The CDR3 DNA reads TGTGCCAGCTCCCGGAACCGGGACAGCGTAACAGATACGCAGTATTTT. The chain couples TRBV18 to TRBJ2-3; 7 nucleotides align to TRBD1. Looked up from germline, CDR1 is KGHSH and CDR2 is LQKENI. CDR3 length: 16 amino acids. After removal of 6 bases from V and 3 bases from J, the junction contained 12 bases not matched to a gene.

The chain carries TRBV27 and TRBJ2-2, with 10 bases fitting TRBD1. V dropped 1 base and J dropped 7; count of bases not matched to a gene: 6. The CDR3 extends over 16 amino acids. Germline V gives CDR1 MNHEY, CDR2 SMNVEV (reference sequence). CDR3 protein: CASSLFGDRGFGELFF. For the CDR3, the DNA is TGTGCCAGCAGTTTATTCGGGGACAGGGGATTCGGGGAGCTGTTTTTT.

This clone turned up a few times. This chain uses TRBV2 with TRBJ1-5; no clear D. V lost 5 bases and J lost 6, with 14 bases in between. This CDR3 is 14 amino acids long. In germline, CDR1 is SNHLY, CDR2 FYNNEI. The CDR3 coding sequence is TGTGCCAGCAGTCTGCAGGCCGGAGGTCAGCCCCAGCATTTT. This gives the protein CASSLQAGGQPQHF.

This clone has more than one count but fewer than ten. The gene calls are TRBV19 and TRBJ2-7; D possibly corresponds to TRBD2 (6 bases). V was pared by 4 bases and J by 0 bases, with 16 bases between. Germline CDR1 is LNHDA and CDR2 is SQIVND (reference sequence). The CDR3 is made up of 16 amino acids. The CDR3 loop reads CASSTGMGLSSYEQYF. The DNA of the CDR3 is TGTGCCAGTAGTACCGGAATGGGACTGAGCTCCTACGAGCAGTACTTC.

V usage is TRBV19 and J usage is TRBJ2-7; 11 nucleotides align to TRBD1. Germline CDR1 is LNHDA and CDR2 is SQIVND (reference sequence). This CDR3 is 15 amino acids long. V was clipped by 1 base and J by 3 bases; unmatched bases: 2. CDR3 nucleotides: TGTGCCAGTAGTATAGCCGGGACAGGGGGCTACGAGCAGTACTTC. Translated: CASSIAGTGGYEQYF.

This rearrangement joins TRBV6-4 to TRBJ2-1; 8 positions agree with TRBD2. Germline values: CDR1 MRHNA, CDR2 SNTAGT. Trimming cost V 3 bases and J 4 bases; bases outside gene matches: 8. The CDR3 runs to 16 residues. CDR3 loop: CASSEDPSGFYNEQFF. The CDR3 DNA reads as TGTGCCAGCAGTGAGGACCCTAGCGGGTTTTACAATGAGCAGTTCTTC.

The CDR3 coding sequence is TGCGCCAGCAGCTTGGAGCTCCTCACAGATACGCAGTATTTT. Translated: CASSLELLTDTQYF. This rearrangement joins TRBV5-1 to TRBJ2-3; D uncertain. The V and J ends lost 0 bases and 2 bases respectively, with 7 bases between them. Germline lookup yields CDR1 SGHRS and CDR2 YFSETQ. The CDR3 totals 14 residues. Based on the CDR3 plus reference TRBV5-1 and TRBJ2-3, the full variable domain is KAGVTQTPRYLIKTRGQQVTLSCSPISGHRSVSWYQQTPGQGLQFLFEYFSETQRNKGNFPGRFSGRQFSNSRSEMNVSTLELGDSALYLCASSLELLTDTQYFGPGTRLTVL.

The genes are TRBV10-2 and TRBJ1-2; 7 bases agree with TRBD1. The CDR3 sequence is 13 residues long. V shed 7 bases, J shed 3 bases, and the junction held 5 bases outside the gene matches. Per the germline V gene, CDR1 is WSHSY and CDR2 is SAAADI. CDR3 protein: CASKGQNYYGYTF. The CDR3 DNA is TGCGCCAGCAAGGGACAGAACTACTATGGCTACACCTTC.

The V gene is TRBV30, the J gene TRBJ1-1; perhaps TRBD1 as D (5 bases). Germline lookup yields CDR1 GTSNPN and CDR2 SVGIG (reference sequence). V lost 5 bases and J 0 bases, leaving 7 bases between the germline ends. The CDR3 is 12 amino acids. The CDR3 reads CAWEGVNTEAFF. The CDR3 bases are TGTGCCTGGGAAGGGGTGAACACTGAAGCTTTCTTT.

Only one count was recorded for this clone. This rearrangement joins TRBV7-2 to TRBJ1-1, with 8 bases identical to TRBD1. The trim removed 4 bases at V and 1 base at J, leaving 14 bases unmatched. Germline V lookup: CDR1 SGHTA, CDR2 FQGNSA. The CDR3 consists of 18 residues. The CDR3 nucleotides read TGTGCCAGCAGCTCCAGGGGGCTGGGGAAAGGGCCGAACACTGAAGCTTTCTTT. It is translated as CASSSRGLGKGPNTEAFF.

The chain is built from TRBV5-4 and TRBJ2-4; D gene uncertain. Between the trimmed V and J ends, which lost 4 bases and 0 bases, there was a span of 17 bases. This CDR3 is built from 17 residues. Germline CDR1 SGHNT, CDR2 YYREEE (reference sequence). CDR3 loop: CASSGDRRSLAKNIQYF. The CDR3 DNA reads TGTGCCAGCAGCGGCGATCGGAGATCTCTAGCCAAAAACATTCAGTACTTC. The full variable domain, in which reference TRBV5-4 and TRBJ2-4 provide the parts outside the CDR3, is ETGVTQSPTHLIKTRGQQVTLRCSSQSGHNTVSWYQQALGQGPQFIFQYYREEENGRGNFPPRFSGLQFPNYSSELNVNALELDDSALYLCASSGDRRSLAKNIQYFGAGTRLSVL.